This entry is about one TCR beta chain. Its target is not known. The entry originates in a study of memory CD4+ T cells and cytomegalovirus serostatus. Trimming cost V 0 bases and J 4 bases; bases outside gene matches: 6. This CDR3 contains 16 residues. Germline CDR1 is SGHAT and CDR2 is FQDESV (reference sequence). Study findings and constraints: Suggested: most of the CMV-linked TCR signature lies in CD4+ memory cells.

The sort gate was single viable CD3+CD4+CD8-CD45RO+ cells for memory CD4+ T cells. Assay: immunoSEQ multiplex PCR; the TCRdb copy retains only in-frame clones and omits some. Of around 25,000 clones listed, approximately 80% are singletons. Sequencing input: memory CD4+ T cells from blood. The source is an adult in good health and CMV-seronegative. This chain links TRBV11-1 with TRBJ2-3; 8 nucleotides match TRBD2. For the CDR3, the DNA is TGTGCCAGCAGCTTAGCGACGGGAGGGCCTCCAGATACGCAGTATTTT. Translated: CASSLATGGPPDTQYF.